This TCR beta chain was sequenced during a study of early stage breast cancer tumors. Study-level information: Most invasive tumors, about 80% of the 16, were ER+/PR+/HER2-. Study-wide points: Compared with adjacent normal breast tissue, tumors showed roughly 2.4-fold greater T cell density and higher clonality. Tumor and normal breast were distinguished via blood comparison in about 90% of the 16 patients.

Germline loops: CDR1 LNHDA, CDR2 SQIVND (reference sequence). There are 13 residues in the CDR3. V gave up 6 bases and J gave up 4 bases, with 10 bases separating them. Profiling relied on immunoSEQ multiplex PCR, and the TCRdb table lists in-frame clones only, not all of them. Found here are tens of thousands of clones, just under 80% of them singletons; the top ten hold around 3.4%. The table lists this clone with a few counts. Its cognate antigen is unknown. The genes are TRBV19 and TRBJ2-1; tentatively, D is TRBD2 (6 bases). This sequence was found in a person aged 40-50 years with breast cancer. The specimen sequenced was blood. The CDR3 protein is CASSWDFYNEQFF. DNA of the CDR3: TGTGCCAGTAGCTGGGACTTTTACAATGAGCAGTTCTTC.